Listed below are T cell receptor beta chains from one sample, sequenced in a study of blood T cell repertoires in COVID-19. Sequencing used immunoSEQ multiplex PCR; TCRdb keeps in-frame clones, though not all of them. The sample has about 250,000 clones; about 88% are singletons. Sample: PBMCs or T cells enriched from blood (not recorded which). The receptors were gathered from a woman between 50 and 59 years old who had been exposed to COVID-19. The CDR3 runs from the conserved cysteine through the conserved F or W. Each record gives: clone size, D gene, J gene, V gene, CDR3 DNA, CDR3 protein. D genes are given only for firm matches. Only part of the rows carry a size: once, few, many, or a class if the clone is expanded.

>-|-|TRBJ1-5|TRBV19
TGTGCCAGTAGTACCGAGACAGCCTGGGAGCCCCAGCATTTT
CASSTETAWEPQHF
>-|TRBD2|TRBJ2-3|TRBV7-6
TGTGCCAGCAGCTTAGGGGGGGGAGCAGATACGCAGTATTTT
CASSLGGGADTQYF
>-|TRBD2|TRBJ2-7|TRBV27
TGTGCCAGCTCGGGGGGGCCCGCCTACGAGCAGTACTTC
CASSGGPAYEQYF
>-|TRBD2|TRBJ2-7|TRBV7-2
TGTGCCAGCAGCTTAGGGGGGCGGGGGGCCACCTACGAGCAGTACTTC
CASSLGGRGATYEQYF
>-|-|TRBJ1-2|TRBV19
TGTGCCAGTAGGCACAGGGTTAACTATGGCTACACCTTC
CASRHRVNYGYTF
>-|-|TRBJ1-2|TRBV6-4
TGTGCCAGCAGAGTACAGGGATCCGGCTATGGCTACACCTTC
CASRVQGSGYGYTF
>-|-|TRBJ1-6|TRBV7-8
TGTGCCAGCAGCTCCATGGCGGGCGATAATTCACCCCTCCACTTT
CASSSMAGDNSPLHF
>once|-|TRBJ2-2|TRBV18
TGTGCCAGCTCACCTTGGCAGAACACCGGGGAGCTGTTTTTT
CASSPWQNTGELFF
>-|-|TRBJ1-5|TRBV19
TGTGCCAGTAGTAGCAGGGGCTTTAGCAATCAGCCCCAGCATTTT
CASSSRGFSNQPQHF
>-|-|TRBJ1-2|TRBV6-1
TGTGCCAGCAGTGACAGGGTGTGGGAAGGGGGCTACACCTTC
CASSDRVWEGGYTF
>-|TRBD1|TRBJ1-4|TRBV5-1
TGCGCCAGCAGCTCGACAGGGATGAGAGAAAAACTGTTTTTT
CASSSTGMREKLFF
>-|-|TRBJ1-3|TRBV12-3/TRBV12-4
TGTGCCAGCAGACAAAGCTCTGGAAACACCATATATTTT
CASRQSSGNTIYF
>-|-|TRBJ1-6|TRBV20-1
TGCAGTGCTAGTAATCCGACAAAAAAGGATTCACCCCTCCACTTT
CSASNPTKKDSPLHF
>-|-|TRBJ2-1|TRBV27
TGTGCCAGCAGTAGAGCAGGGACCTACAATGAGCAGTTCTTC
CASSRAGTYNEQFF
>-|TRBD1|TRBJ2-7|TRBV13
TGTGCCAGCAGCCGAGAGGGGGCCTTTGAGCAGTACTTC
CASSREGAFEQYF
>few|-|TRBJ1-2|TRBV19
TGTGCCAGTAGTATAGGGGGAGGAGACTATGGCTACACCTTC
CASSIGGGDYGYTF
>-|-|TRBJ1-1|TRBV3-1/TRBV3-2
TGTGCCAGCAGCCAAGGGGGCCGGACTGAAGCTTTCTTT
CASSQGGRTEAFF
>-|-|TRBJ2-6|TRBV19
TGTGCCAGTAGTGCCACAGGGACCGGGGCCAACGTCCTGACTTTC
CASSATGTGANVLTF
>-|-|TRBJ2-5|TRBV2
TGTGCCAGCAGTGAGGCCCGCGGCTCCGGGACCCAGTACTTC
CASSEARGSGTQYF
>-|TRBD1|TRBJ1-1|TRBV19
TGTGCCAGTAGTATTGCAGGGGGTGAAGCTTTCTTT
CASSIAGGEAFF
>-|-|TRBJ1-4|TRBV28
TGTGCCAGCAGAACCGGGGGACCCACTAATGAAAAACTGTTTTTT
CASRTGGPTNEKLFF
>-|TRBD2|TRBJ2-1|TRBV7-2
TGTGCCAGCAGCCACCCCCGGCTGCAGGGAGCGGGGGGTTACAATGAGCAGTTCTTC
CASSHPRLQGAGGYNEQFF
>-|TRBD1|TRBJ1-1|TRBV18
TGTGCCAGCTCACCAGGGACAGGGAACACTGAAGCTTTCTTT
CASSPGTGNTEAFF
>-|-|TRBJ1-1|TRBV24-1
TGTGCCACCAGTGGCGGGGGGATGAACACTGAAGCTTTCTTT
CATSGGGMNTEAFF
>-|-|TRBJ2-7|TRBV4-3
TGCGCCAGCAGCCCGCAGTCCGGGACACTGTACGAGCAGTACTTC
CASSPQSGTLYEQYF
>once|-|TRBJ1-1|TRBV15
TGTGCCACCAGCAGAGGAGTGGGCCAAGCTTTCTTT
CATSRGVGQAFF
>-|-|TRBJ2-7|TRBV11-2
TGTGCCAGCAGCTACCAACAGGGTTACGAGCAGTACTTC
CASSYQQGYEQYF
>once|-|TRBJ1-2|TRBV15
TGTGCCACCAGCAGAGATCCGGGGGGGCAAGACTATGGCTACACCTTC
CATSRDPGGQDYGYTF
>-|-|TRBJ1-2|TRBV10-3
TGTGCCATCAGGACCTCGGGGATTGGGAAGGACTATGGCTACACCTTC
CAIRTSGIGKDYGYTF
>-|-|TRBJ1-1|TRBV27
TGTGCCAGCAGTTCTATGAGGGCGAACACTGAAGCTTTCTTT
CASSSMRANTEAFF
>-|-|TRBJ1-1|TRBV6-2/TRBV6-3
TGTGCCAGCAGCGCCCGAGGTGAAGCTTTCTTT
CASSARGEAFF
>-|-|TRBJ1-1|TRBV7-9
TGTGCCAGCGGACTTGACGCTGAAGCTTTCTTT
CASGLDAEAFF
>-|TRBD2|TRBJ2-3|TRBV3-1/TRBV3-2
TGTGCCAGCAGCCCGGGGACTAGTCGGGTTACGCAGTATTTT
CASSPGTSRVTQYF
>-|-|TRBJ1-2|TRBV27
TGTGCCAGCAGTTTTCGACCGGGCGGGGGGGCCAACTATGGCTACACCTTC
CASSFRPGGGANYGYTF
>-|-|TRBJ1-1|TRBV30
TGTGCCTGGGGCCAGGGGATCTCTGAAGCTTTCTTT
CAWGQGISEAFF
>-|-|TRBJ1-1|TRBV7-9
TGTGCCAGCAGAGGGGCTACCACTGAAGCTTTCTTT
CASRGATTEAFF
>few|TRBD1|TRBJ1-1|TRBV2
TGTGCCAGCCAGCCCAGGGGGCGAGTGAACACTGAAGCTTTCTTT
CASQPRGRVNTEAFF
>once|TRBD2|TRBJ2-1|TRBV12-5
TGTGCTAGTGGCATCAGCGGGGGGGAGCAGTTCTTC
CASGISGGEQFF
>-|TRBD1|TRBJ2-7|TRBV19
TGTGCCAGTAGTGCGCAACAGGGGGATACGAACGAGCAGTACTTC
CASSAQQGDTNEQYF
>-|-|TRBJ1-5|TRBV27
TGTGCCAGCAGTACCGGACTAGGGGGTCAGCCCCAGCATTTT
CASSTGLGGQPQHF
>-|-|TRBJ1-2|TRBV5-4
TGTGCCAGCAGCTCCTCGGAGAGGGGCGGGGACTATGGCTACACCTTC
CASSSSERGGDYGYTF
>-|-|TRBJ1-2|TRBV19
TGTGCCAGTACCTTCGACGGAAGCGGGGGCTATGGCTACACCTTC
CASTFDGSGGYGYTF